The 6 T cell receptor beta chains presented below share a single source sample, sequenced in a study of high-grade serous ovarian cancer treatment subgroups. Profiling relied on immunoSEQ multiplex PCR, and the TCRdb table lists in-frame clones only, not all of them. The sample lists approximately 9,600 clones; about two thirds were seen once. Tumor samples were taken before definitive surgery or chemotherapy. The specimen was tumor tissue. The receptors originated from a human donor with high-grade serous ovarian cancer.

The gene calls are TRBV5-1 and TRBJ1-3; D unclear. V lost 0 bases, J lost 0 bases, and 4 bases lay in between. The CDR3 consists of 14 residues. CDR1 is SGHRS, CDR2 YFSETQ, per germline. As DNA, the CDR3 is TGCGCCAGCAGCTTGGTGTCCTCTGGAAACACCATATATTTT. Its protein is CASSLVSSGNTIYF.

The CDR3 DNA is TGTGCCAGCAGCCAAGGGTTAGCGGGAGGACGCACAGATACGCAGTATTTT. It specifies CASSQGLAGGRTDTQYF. The gene calls are TRBV4-2 and TRBJ2-3; 10 bases are a match to TRBD2. Germline V gene data show CDR1 as LGHNA and CDR2 as YNFKEQ. This CDR3 has 17 amino acids. Unmatched junction bases numbered 5, after V lost 1 base and J lost 1 base.

Concerning this clone itself: The junction differs from germline at one of its ends, possibly a read error. The chain couples TRBV7-7 to TRBJ2-1, with 11 bases lining up with TRBD2. Looked up from germline, CDR1 is SSHAT and CDR2 is FNYEAQ (reference sequence). The CDR3 sequence is 15 residues long. The CDR3 coding sequence is TGTGCTAGCAGCCCGGAACTAGCGGGAGAGAATGAGCAGTTCTTC. Its protein product is CASSPELAGENEQFF.

This clone appeared a few times. The chain combines TRBV2 with TRBJ2-7, with a tentative D call TRBD2 (6 bases). Trimming took off 6 bases at V and 2 bases at J, with 17 bases between the two ends. Germline-derived CDR1 and CDR2 are SNHLY and FYNNEI. This CDR3 is 15 amino acids long. The CDR3 region has the DNA TGTGCCAGCAGAAAGGCCGGGACTGGGACCTACGAGCAGTACTTC. Its translation: CASRKAGTGTYEQYF. The whole variable domain, remainder taken from reference TRBV2 and TRBJ2-7, is EPEVTQTPSHQVTQMGQEVILRCVPISNHLYFYWYRQILGQKVEFLVSFYNNEISEKSEIFDDQFSVERPDGSNFTLKIRSTKLEDSAMYFCASRKAGTGTYEQYFGPGTRLTVT.

The rearrangement joins TRBV7-9 to TRBJ1-3; no clear D. Trimming pared 1 base from V and 0 bases from J, leaving 7 bases between. Germline V gene data show CDR1 as SEHNR and CDR2 as FQNEAQ (reference sequence). This CDR3 has 15 amino acids. CDR3 coding DNA: TGTGCCAGCAGCTTAGTCGGCAGCTCTGGAAACACCATATATTTT. Translation gives CASSLVGSSGNTIYF.

This chain joins TRBV27 and TRBJ2-5; the D gene is possibly TRBD1 (6 bases). The ends were cut back, 6 bases at V and 5 bases at J, with 22 bases in the middle. CDR1 is MNHEY and CDR2 is SMNVEV in the germline V gene (reference sequence). The CDR3 contains 16 residues. CDR3: CASSPRRGSRGETQYF. CDR3 DNA: TGTGCCAGCAGCCCTCGCAGGGGCAGTCGAGGGGAGACCCAGTACTTC.